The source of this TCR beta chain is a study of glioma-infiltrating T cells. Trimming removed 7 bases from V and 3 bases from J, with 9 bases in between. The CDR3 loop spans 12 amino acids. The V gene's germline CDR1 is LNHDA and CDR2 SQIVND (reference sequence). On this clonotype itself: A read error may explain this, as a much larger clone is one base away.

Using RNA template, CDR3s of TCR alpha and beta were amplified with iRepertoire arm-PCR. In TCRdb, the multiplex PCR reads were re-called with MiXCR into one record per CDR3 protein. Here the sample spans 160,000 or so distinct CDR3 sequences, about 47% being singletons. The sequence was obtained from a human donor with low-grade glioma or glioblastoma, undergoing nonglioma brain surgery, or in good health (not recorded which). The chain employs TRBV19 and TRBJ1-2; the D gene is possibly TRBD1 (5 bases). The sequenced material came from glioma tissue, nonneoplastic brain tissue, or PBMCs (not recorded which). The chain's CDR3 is CASTWTYYGYTF. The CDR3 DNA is TGTGCCAGTACTTGGACATACTATGGCTACACCTTC.